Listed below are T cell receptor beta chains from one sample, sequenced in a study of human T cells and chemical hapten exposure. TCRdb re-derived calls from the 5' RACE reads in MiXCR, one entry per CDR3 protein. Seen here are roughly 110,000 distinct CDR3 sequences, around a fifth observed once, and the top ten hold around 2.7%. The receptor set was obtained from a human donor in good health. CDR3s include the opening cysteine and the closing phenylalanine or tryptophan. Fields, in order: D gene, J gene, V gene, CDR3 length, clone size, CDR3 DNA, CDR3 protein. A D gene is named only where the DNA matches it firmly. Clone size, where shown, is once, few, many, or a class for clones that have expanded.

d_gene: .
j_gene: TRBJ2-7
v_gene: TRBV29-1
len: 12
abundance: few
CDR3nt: TGCAGCGTTGCGTCGAGCTCCTACGAGCAGTACTTC
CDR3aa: CSVASSSYEQYF

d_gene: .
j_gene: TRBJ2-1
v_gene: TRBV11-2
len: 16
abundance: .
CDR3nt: TGTGCCAGCAGCTCCGATCGGACGACCTTCTACAATGAGCAGTTCTTC
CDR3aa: CASSSDRTTFYNEQFF

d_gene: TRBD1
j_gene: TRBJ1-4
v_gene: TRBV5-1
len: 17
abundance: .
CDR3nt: TGCGCCAGCAGCTTTAGGGGACAGGGGGCAGATGGTGAAAAACTGTTTTTT
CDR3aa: CASSFRGQGADGEKLFF

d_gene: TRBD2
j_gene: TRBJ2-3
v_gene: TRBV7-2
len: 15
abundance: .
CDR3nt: TGTGCCAGCAGCTTAGTAGCGGGAGGGCCAGATACGCAGTATTTT
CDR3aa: CASSLVAGGPDTQYF

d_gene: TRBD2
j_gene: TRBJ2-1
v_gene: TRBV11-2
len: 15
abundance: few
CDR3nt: TGTGCCAGCAGCCCCACTAGCGGGAGTATGCATGAGCAGTTCTTC
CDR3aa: CASSPTSGSMHEQFF

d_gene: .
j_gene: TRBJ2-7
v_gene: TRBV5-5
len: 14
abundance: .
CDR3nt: TGTGCCAGCAGCTTTATCACCATTCCCTACGAGCAGTACTTC
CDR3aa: CASSFITIPYEQYF

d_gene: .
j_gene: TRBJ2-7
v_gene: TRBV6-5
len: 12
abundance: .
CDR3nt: TGTGCCAGCGGGACACCCGGGGGCGAGCAGTACTTC
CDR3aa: CASGTPGGEQYF

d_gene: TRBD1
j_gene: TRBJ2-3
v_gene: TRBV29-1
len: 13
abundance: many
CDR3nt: TGCAGCCCCCTGGACAGGCGCACAGATACGCAGTATTTT
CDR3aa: CSPLDRRTDTQYF

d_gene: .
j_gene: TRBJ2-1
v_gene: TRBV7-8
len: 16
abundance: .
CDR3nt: TGTGCCAGCAGCTTAAGAACAGGCAGCTCCTACAATGAGCAGTTCTTC
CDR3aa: CASSLRTGSSYNEQFF

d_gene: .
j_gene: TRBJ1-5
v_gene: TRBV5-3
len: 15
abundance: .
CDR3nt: TGTGCCAGAAGCTTGGACAGGGCGGGCAATCAGCCCCAGCATTTT
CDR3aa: CARSLDRAGNQPQHF

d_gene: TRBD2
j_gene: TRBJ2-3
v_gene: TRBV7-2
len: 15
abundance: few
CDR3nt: TGTGCCAGCAGCTTGGCTAGCGGCTACACAGATACGCAGTATTTT
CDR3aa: CASSLASGYTDTQYF

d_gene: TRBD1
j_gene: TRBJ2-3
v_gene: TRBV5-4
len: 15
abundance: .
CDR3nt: TGTGCCAGCAGCTTGGACAGGGGAGTCACAGATACGCAGTATTTT
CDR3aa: CASSLDRGVTDTQYF

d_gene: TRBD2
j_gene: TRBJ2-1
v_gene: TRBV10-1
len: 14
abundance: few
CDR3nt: TGCGCCAGCAGTGAGCAGCTAGCGGGCAATGAGCAGTTCTTC
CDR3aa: CASSEQLAGNEQFF

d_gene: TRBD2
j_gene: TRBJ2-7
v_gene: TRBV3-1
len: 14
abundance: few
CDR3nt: TGTGCCAGCAGCCAAGGGCTAGCGGGGGGGGAGCAGTACTTC
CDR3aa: CASSQGLAGGEQYF

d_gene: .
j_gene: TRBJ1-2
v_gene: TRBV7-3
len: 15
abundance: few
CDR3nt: TGTGCCAGCAGCTTATGGGGCAGCCTTAACTATGGCTACACCTTC
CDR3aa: CASSLWGSLNYGYTF

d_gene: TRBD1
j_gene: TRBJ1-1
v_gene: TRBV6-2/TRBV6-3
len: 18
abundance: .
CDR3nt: TGTGCCAGCAGTCCCACAGGGGGCGGCGCGGTCACGAACACTGAAGCTTTCTTT
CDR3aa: CASSPTGGGAVTNTEAFF

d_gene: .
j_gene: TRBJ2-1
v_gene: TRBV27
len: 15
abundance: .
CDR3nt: TGTGCCAGCAGTCCCAGTCAGGGAGGAGACAATGAGCAGTTCTTC
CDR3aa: CASSPSQGGDNEQFF

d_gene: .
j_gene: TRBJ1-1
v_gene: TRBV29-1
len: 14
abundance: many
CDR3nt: TGCAGCGTTGTTAGGGGGGCCATGAACACTGAAGCTTTCTTT
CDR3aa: CSVVRGAMNTEAFF

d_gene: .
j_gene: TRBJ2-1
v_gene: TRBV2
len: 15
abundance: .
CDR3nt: TGTGCCAGCATTCCCGGTCCCGGAGGGCACAATGAGCAGTTCTTC
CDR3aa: CASIPGPGGHNEQFF

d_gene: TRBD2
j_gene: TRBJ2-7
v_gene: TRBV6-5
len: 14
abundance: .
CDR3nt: TGTGCCAGCAGTGGACTAGCGGGAGGGTACGAGCAGTACTTC
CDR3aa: CASSGLAGGYEQYF

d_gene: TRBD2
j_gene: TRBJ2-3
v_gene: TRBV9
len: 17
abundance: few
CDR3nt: TGTGCCAGCAGCGTGGAGACTAGCGGGAGCATCACCTATACGCAGTATTTT
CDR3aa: CASSVETSGSITYTQYF

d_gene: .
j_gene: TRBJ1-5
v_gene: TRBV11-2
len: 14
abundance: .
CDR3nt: TGTGCCAGCAGCTTAGCGACAGGAGATCAGCCCCAGCATTTT
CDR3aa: CASSLATGDQPQHF

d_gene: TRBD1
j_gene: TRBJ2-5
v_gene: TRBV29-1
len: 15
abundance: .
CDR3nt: TGCAGCGTTGTTGGGGACAGGGGGTTCCAAGAGACCCAGTACTTC
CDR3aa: CSVVGDRGFQETQYF

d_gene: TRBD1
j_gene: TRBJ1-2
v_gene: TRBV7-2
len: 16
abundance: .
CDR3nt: TGTGCCAGCAGCTTAGTGGGGACAGGGGCGCGCTATCGCTACACCTTC
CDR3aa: CASSLVGTGARYRYTF

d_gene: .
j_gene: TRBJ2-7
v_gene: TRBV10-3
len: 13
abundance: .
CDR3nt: TGTGCCATCAGTGGATTGTCAGGGGACGAGCAGTACTTC
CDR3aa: CAISGLSGDEQYF

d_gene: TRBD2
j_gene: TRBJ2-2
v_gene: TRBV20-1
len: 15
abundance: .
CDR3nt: TGCAGTGCGGGACTAGCGGGAGAGGACACCGGGGAGCTGTTTTTT
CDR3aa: CSAGLAGEDTGELFF

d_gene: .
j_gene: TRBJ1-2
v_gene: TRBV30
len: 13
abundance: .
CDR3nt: TGTGCCTGGAGTGTACGACCCTTCGCTGGCTACACCTTC
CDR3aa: CAWSVRPFAGYTF

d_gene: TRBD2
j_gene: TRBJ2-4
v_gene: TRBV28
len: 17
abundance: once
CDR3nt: TGTGCCAGCAGTTTAGGGGGTAGCGGGAGTGCCAAAAACATTCAGTACTTC
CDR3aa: CASSLGGSGSAKNIQYF

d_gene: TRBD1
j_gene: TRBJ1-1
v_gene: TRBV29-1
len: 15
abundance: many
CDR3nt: TGCAGCGTTGAAGATCCGGGTTCGGCAGGGGGTATTGCTTTCTTT
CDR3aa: CSVEDPGSAGGIAFF

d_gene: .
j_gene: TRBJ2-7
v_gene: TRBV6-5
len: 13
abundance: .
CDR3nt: TGTGCCAGCAGTCTCATGGGGGCGTACGAGCAGTACTTC
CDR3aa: CASSLMGAYEQYF

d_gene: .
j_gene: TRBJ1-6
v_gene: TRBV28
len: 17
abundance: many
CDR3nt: TGTGCCAGCAGCCCGGGGGCACTGAGCTCCTATAATTCACCCCTCCACTTT
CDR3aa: CASSPGALSSYNSPLHF

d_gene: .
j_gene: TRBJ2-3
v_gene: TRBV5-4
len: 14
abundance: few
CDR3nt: TGTGCCAGCAGCTTGGAGCTAGGCACAGATACGCAGTATTTT
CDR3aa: CASSLELGTDTQYF

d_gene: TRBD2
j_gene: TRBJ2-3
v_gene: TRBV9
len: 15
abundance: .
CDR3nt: TGTGCCAGCAGCGTAGTGGGGACTAGCGGAGATACGCAGTATTTT
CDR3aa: CASSVVGTSGDTQYF

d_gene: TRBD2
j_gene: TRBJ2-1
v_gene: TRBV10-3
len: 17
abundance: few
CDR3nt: TGTGCCATCGGGACGGGACTAGCGGGCGGCTCCTACAATGAGCAGTTCTTC
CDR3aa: CAIGTGLAGGSYNEQFF

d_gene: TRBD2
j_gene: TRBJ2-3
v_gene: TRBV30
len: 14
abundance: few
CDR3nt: TGTGCCTGGAGTCTAGCGGGAGGGACAGATACGCAGTATTTT
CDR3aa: CAWSLAGGTDTQYF

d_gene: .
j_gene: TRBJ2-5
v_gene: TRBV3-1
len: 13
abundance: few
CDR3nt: TGTGCCAGCAGCTCGAAGCGGCGGGGGACCCAGTACTTC
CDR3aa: CASSSKRRGTQYF

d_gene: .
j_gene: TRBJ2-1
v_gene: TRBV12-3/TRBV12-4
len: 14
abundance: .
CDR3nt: TGTGCCAGCATTAAAGGACAGCCGTACAATGAGCAGTTCTTC
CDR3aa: CASIKGQPYNEQFF

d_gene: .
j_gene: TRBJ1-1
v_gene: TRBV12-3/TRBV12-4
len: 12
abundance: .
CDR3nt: TGTGCCAGCAGTTTTGGCCAGACTGAAGCTTTCTTT
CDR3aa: CASSFGQTEAFF